This passage covers 3 T cell receptor beta chains from one sample sequenced in a study of blood T cell repertoires in COVID-19. Assay used: immunoSEQ multiplex PCR; TCRdb lists only in-frame clones, some missing. The sample lists some 62,000 clones, roughly 80% occurring once. Sequencing was carried out using peripheral blood. The source is a man between 60 and 70 years old with acute or convalescent COVID-19.

The chain combines TRBV6-5 with TRBJ2-2, with TRBD2 matching over 8 bases. V lost 7 bases to trimming and J lost 5 bases; unmatched junction nucleotides: 6. Germline V gene lookup returns CDR1 MNHEY and CDR2 SVGAGI. CDR3 size: 14 residues. The CDR3 nucleotides read TGTGCCAGCAACAGCGGGAGTTTTACCGGGGAGCTGTTTTTT. It is translated as CASNSGSFTGELFF.

The chain uses TRBV15 and TRBJ1-2, with 9 nucleotides matching TRBD1. J was trimmed by 5 bases and V by 2 bases; bases with no gene match: 9. The germline gives CDR1 LNHNV, CDR2 YYDKDF (reference sequence). The CDR3 is 16 amino acids. The CDR3 region is CATSRITGTGMYGYTF. CDR3 bases: TGTGCCACCAGCAGAATCACCGGGACAGGGATGTATGGCTACACCTTC.

This chain links TRBV5-4 with TRBJ2-7; 10 nucleotides align to TRBD1. The CDR3 length is 17 residues. Germline assignment: CDR1 SGHNT and CDR2 YYREEE (reference sequence). V was clipped by 4 bases and J by 4 bases; unmatched bases: 14. Here the CDR3 reads CASSPGTGESKLYEQYF. In DNA form, the CDR3 reads TGTGCCAGCAGCCCCGGGACAGGGGAGTCGAAGCTATACGAGCAGTACTTC.